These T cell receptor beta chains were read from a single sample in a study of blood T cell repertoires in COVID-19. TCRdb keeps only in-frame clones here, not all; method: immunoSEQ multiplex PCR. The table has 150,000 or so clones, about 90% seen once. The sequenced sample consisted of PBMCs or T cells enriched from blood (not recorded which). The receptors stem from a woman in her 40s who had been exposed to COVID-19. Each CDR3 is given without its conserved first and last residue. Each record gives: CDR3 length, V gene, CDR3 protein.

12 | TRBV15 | ATSLAGPTNEQF
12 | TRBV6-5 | ASTGTESNQPQH
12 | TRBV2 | ASIEREGGEGYT
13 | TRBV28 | ASSRTGTGVYEQY
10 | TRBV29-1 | SVARTGGGYT
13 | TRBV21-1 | ASSKMEGIGHEQY
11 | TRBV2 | ASSEIRREKLF
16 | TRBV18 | ASSPFLLDRQLNTEAF
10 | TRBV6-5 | ASTLDRTEAF
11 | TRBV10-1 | ASSIQGGTEAF
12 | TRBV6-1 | ASSEPQGGTEAF
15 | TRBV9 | ASSVDPVGSYNSPLH
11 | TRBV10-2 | ASTLAGHGELF
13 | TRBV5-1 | ASSLGGARTDTQY
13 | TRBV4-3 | ASSQDMGHYNEQF
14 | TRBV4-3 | ASSQDGTSGRFEQY
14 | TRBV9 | ASSARAGTEATEAF
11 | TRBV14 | ASSLQSNTEAF
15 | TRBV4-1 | ASSRTGTSGSTDTQY
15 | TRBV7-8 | ASSSIPGIAGGNEQF
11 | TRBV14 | ASSQAQGSGYT
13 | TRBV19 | ASSTSGQANQPQH
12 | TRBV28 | ASRGLAGVYEQY